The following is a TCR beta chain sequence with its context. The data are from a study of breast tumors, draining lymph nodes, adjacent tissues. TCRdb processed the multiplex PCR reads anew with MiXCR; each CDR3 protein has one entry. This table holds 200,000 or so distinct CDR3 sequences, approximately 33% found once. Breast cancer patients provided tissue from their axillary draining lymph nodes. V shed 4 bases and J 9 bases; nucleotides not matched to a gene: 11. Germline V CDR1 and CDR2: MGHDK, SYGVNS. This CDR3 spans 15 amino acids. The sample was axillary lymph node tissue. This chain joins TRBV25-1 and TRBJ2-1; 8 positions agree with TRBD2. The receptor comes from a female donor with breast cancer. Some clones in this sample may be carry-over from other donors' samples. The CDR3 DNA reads TGTGCCAGCAGTGCTAGAGTGGGGACTAGTTTTGAGCAGTTCTTC. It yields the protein CASSARVGTSFEQFF.